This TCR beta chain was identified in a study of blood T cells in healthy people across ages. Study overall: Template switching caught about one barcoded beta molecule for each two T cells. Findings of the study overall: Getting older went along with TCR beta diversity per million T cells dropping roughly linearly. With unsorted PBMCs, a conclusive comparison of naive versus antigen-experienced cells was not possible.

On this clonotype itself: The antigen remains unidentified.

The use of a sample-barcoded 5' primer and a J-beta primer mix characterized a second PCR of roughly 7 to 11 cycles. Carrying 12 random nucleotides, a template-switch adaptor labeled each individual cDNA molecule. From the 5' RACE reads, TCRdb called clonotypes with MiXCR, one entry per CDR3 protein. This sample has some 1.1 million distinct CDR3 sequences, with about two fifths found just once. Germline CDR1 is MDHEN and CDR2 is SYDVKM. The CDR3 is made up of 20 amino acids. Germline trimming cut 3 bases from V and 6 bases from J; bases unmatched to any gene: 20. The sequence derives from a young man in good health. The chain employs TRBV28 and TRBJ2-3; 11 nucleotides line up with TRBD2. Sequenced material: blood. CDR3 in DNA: TGTGCCAGCAGTTTCGAGGCCAGGGTGTCTAGCGGGGGGTGGGACGATACGCAGTATTTT. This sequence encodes CASSFEARVSSGGWDDTQYF.